Below, 20 T cell receptor beta chains from the same sample are listed, as sequenced in a study of vaccination and CD4 T cells after COVID-19. Once obtained from cultured CD4+ T cells, the DNA was sequenced using the Oncomine TCR Beta short-read assay. TCRdb reprocessed the PCR reads via MiXCR and lists one record per CDR3 protein. The top ten hold 35% to 45% of the sample, which has several thousand distinct CDR3 sequences, around three quarters seen once. As to treatment: roughly ten-day PBMC culture with coronavirus spike peptide pools or control peptides (ViraFEST assay). It was before the COVID-19 pandemic (2011-2018) that the unexposed donor's CD4+ T cells were collected. These receptors' antigens are unknown. The sample consisted of CD4+ T cells from blood, cultured in vitro. The receptors were gathered from a human donor in good health.

V usage is TRBV12-3 or TRBV12-4 and J usage is TRBJ2-3; unclear D gene. V was shortened by 1 base and J by 2 bases, with 4 bases between the two germline ends. The CDR3 covers 13 residues. In DNA, the CDR3 is TGTGCCAGCAGTTTAGGTAACACAGATACGCAGTATTTT. Translation: CASSLGNTDTQYF.

This clonotype was found once. The V gene is TRBV20-1, the J gene TRBJ1-5; TRBD1 matches 7 bases. V was pared by 1 base and J by 6 bases, with 6 bases of the junction left unmatched. Germline CDR1 DFQATT, CDR2 SNEGSKA (reference sequence). The CDR3 has 14 amino acids. The CDR3, as DNA: TGCAGTGCTAGAGGGGGGCAGGGGGGTCAGCCCCAGCATTTT. Protein sequence: CSARGGQGGQPQHF.

The V gene is TRBV27, the J gene TRBJ2-3; D is undetermined. CDR3 length equals 14 residues. CDR1 and CDR2 from the germline V gene are MNHEY and SMNVEV (reference sequence). V shed 5 bases and J shed 1 base, with 10 bases lying between them. The CDR3 sequence is CASSPMPGTDTQYF. CDR3 coding DNA: TGTGCCAGCAGTCCTATGCCTGGCACAGATACGCAGTATTTT.

The genes are TRBV15 and TRBJ1-6, with D possibly being TRBD1 (5 bases). V was pared by 0 bases and J by 8 bases, with 11 bases between. The CDR3 runs 15 residues. CDR1 is LNHNV and CDR2 is YYDKDF in the germline V gene (reference sequence). The CDR3 reads CATSREQVLDSPLHF. In DNA, the CDR3 is TGTGCCACCAGCAGAGAACAGGTTCTTGATTCACCCCTCCACTTT.

This chain connects TRBV19 to TRBJ1-1; 8 bases fit TRBD1. Trimming removed 5 bases from V and 4 bases from J; junction bases left unmatched: 6. CDR1 is LNHDA and CDR2 is SQIVND in the germline V gene (reference sequence). CDR3 length: 14 amino acids. The CDR3 DNA reads TGTGCCAGTAGTGCAATAGGACAGGGCACTGAAGCTTTCTTT. Translating gives CASSAIGQGTEAFF.

The chain couples TRBV20-1 to TRBJ2-7; D not resolved. Germline loops: CDR1 DFQATT, CDR2 SNEGSKA (reference sequence). The CDR3 loop spans 12 amino acids. Trimming removed 6 bases from V and 6 bases from J, with 15 bases in between. CDR3 nucleotides: TGCAGTGCCCAACAGTCAGCAGGCGAGCAGTACTTC. Amino acids: CSAQQSAGEQYF.

V gene TRBV27 combines with J gene TRBJ2-3, with 15 bases fitting TRBD2. This CDR3 region has 16 residues. V lost 3 bases to trimming and J lost 6 bases; unmatched junction nucleotides: 4. Per germline, CDR1 MNHEY and CDR2 SMNVEV (reference sequence). CDR3 in DNA: TGTGCCAGCAGTTTCTCCGGGACTAGCGGGGGGGATACGCAGTATTTT. Its protein product is CASSFSGTSGGDTQYF.

The chain employs TRBV5-4 and TRBJ1-2; TRBD1 is a possible D gene (6 bases). Germline CDR1 and CDR2: SGHNT and YYREEE (reference sequence). The ends were cut back, 2 bases at V and 4 bases at J, with 9 bases in the middle. This CDR3 contains 13 residues. The CDR3 protein is CASSLQGLYGYTF. In DNA, the CDR3 is TGTGCCAGCAGCTTACAGGGTCTCTATGGCTACACCTTC. Full variable domain (remainder filled in from reference TRBV5-4 and TRBJ1-2): ETGVTQSPTHLIKTRGQQVTLRCSSQSGHNTVSWYQQALGQGPQFIFQYYREEENGRGNFPPRFSGLQFPNYSSELNVNALELDDSALYLCASSLQGLYGYTFGSGTRLTVV.

CDR3 DNA sequence: TGTGCCAGCAGTTTTCGGGGGACTGAAGCTTTCTTT. Translating it yields CASSFRGTEAFF. The chain carries TRBV27 and TRBJ1-1; TRBD1 is a possible D gene (5 bases). Trimming took off 3 bases at V and 5 bases at J, with 7 bases between the two ends. This CDR3 contains 12 residues. Germline lookup yields CDR1 MNHEY and CDR2 SMNVEV (reference sequence).

The gene calls are TRBV29-1 and TRBJ1-2; D unresolved. Germline CDR1 reads SQVTM; CDR2 reads ANQGSEA. The CDR3 has 11 residues. The V and J ends lost 7 bases and 6 bases respectively, with 12 bases between them. The CDR3 loop is CSADRGDGYTF. The CDR3, as DNA: TGCAGCGCCGATCGGGGAGATGGCTACACCTTC.

This clonotype was seen once. The chain has TRBV25-1 and TRBJ2-3; D possibly corresponds to TRBD2 (6 bases). Germline V CDR1 and CDR2: MGHDK, SYGVNS. CDR3 length: 14 amino acids. V was pared by 5 bases and J by 5 bases, with 14 bases between. CDR3 in amino acids: CASSRDSVRDTQYF. The DNA of the CDR3 is TGTGCCAGCAGTCGGGACTCCGTTAGAGATACGCAGTATTTT.

This clonotype was seen once. This chain links TRBV20-1 with TRBJ2-2; D ambiguous. Germline CDR1 is DFQATT and CDR2 is SNEGSKA (reference sequence). The V end lost 3 bases, the J end lost 1 base, and 9 bases lay between the germline ends. This CDR3 is built from 14 residues. CDR3 in amino acids: CSARSARNTGELFF. The CDR3 DNA follows: TGCAGTGCTAGGAGTGCTCGGAACACCGGGGAGCTGTTTTTT.

The V and J genes are TRBV7-2 and TRBJ1-5; no clear D. CDR3 size: 14 residues. The V end was cut by 2 bases, the J end by 3 bases, with 8 bases between. In germline, CDR1 is SGHTA, CDR2 FQGNSA. CDR3 bases: TGTGCCAGCAGCTTAACACAGCTCAATCAGCCCCAGCATTTT. Translated: CASSLTQLNQPQHF.

The genes are TRBV20-1 and TRBJ2-5; tentatively, D is TRBD1 or TRBD2 (5 bases each). Germline CDR1 and CDR2: DFQATT and SNEGSKA (reference sequence). The CDR3 has 12 amino acids. CDR3 amino acids: CSAGDEEETQYF. As DNA, the CDR3 is TGCAGCGCTGGGGACGAGGAAGAGACCCAGTACTTC.

The J gene is TRBJ1-2, the V gene TRBV6-5, with 8 nucleotides matching TRBD1. V shed 3 bases and J 4 bases; nucleotides not matched to a gene: 7. This CDR3 region has 15 residues. CDR1 MNHEY and CDR2 SVGAGI come from the germline V gene. CDR3 in DNA: TGTGCCAGCAGTTATCGGGCAGGGGGCGTCTATGGCTACACCTTC. Protein: CASSYRAGGVYGYTF.

The chain uses TRBV20-1 and TRBJ2-3; 9 bases match TRBD1. The trim removed 5 bases at V and 2 bases at J, leaving 8 bases unmatched. This CDR3 has 15 amino acids. The germline CDR1 and CDR2 sequences are DFQATT and SNEGSKA (reference sequence). The chain's CDR3 is CSASSGQGNTDTQYF. Written as DNA, the CDR3 is TGCAGTGCTTCCTCGGGACAGGGCAACACAGATACGCAGTATTTT.

The chain employs TRBV11-3 and TRBJ2-5; D is uncertain. Trimming pared 0 bases from V and 5 bases from J, leaving 7 bases between. The CDR3 loop spans 13 amino acids. In germline, CDR1 is SGHNT, CDR2 YENEEA. The CDR3 nucleotides read TGTGCCAGCAGCTTAGATCAAATGGAGACCCAGTACTTC. It translates to CASSLDQMETQYF.

This rearrangement joins TRBV27 to TRBJ2-5; 8 bases align to TRBD2. The V gene's germline CDR1 is MNHEY and CDR2 SMNVEV (reference sequence). V shed 4 bases, J shed 7 bases, and the junction held 8 bases outside the gene matches. The CDR3 is 14 residues long. This chain's CDR3 is CASSSMAGGWTQYF. CDR3 coding DNA: TGTGCCAGCAGTTCGATGGCGGGGGGATGGACCCAGTACTTC.

This clonotype was picked up a small number of times. The rearrangement joins TRBV10-1 to TRBJ2-3, with D possibly TRBD2 on 6 matching bases. The CDR3 covers 15 residues. Germline V gives CDR1 WNHNN, CDR2 SYGVQD (reference sequence). V shed 0 bases and J shed 4 bases, with 11 bases lying between them. CDR3 nucleotide sequence: TGCGCCAGCAGTGAGTCGGGACTGGGAGCAGATACGCAGTATTTT. It specifies CASSESGLGADTQYF.

The genes are TRBV7-2 and TRBJ2-6; D call uncertain. CDR3 size: 16 residues. In germline, CDR1 is SGHTA, CDR2 FQGNSA. V was shortened by 1 base and J by 0 bases, with 7 bases between the two germline ends. The chain's CDR3 is CASSLEATSGANVLTF. The DNA of the CDR3 is TGTGCCAGCAGCTTAGAGGCCACCTCTGGGGCCAACGTCCTGACTTTC.